Below, 9 T cell receptor beta chains from the same sample are listed, as sequenced in a study of control samples from healthy donors and cancer patients. Assay used: immunoSEQ multiplex PCR; TCRdb lists only in-frame clones, some missing. The table lists about 250,000 clones, over 75% of them singletons, with approximately 12% in the top ten. Sequencing was done on a sample of PBMCs. The receptors stem from an older woman with lung cancer.

V is TRBV4-1 and J is TRBJ1-1; D call uncertain. Trimming took 0 bases from V and 8 from J, leaving 10 bases between them. The CDR3 is 13 amino acids. Germline V CDR1 and CDR2: MGHRA, YSYEKL. CDR3 bases: TGCGCCAGCAGCCAAGAAGAGAGCCGGGAAGCTTTCTTT. This gives the protein CASSQEESREAFF.

CDR3 protein: CATSRGGAGYTF. The CDR3 DNA sequence: TGTGCCACCAGCAGAGGTGGGGCAGGCTACACCTTC. The chain links TRBV15 to TRBJ1-2; D possibly corresponds to TRBD1 (5 bases). The CDR3 length is 12 residues. The ends were cut back, 1 base at V and 8 bases at J, with 8 bases in the middle. Per the germline V gene, CDR1 is LNHNV and CDR2 is YYDKDF (reference sequence). Looking up the rest from reference TRBV15 and TRBJ1-2 gives the full variable domain: DAMVIQNPRYQVTQFGKPVTLSCSQTLNHNVMYWYQQKSSQAPKLLFHYYDKDFNNEADTPDNFQSRRPNTSFCFLDIRSPGLGDTAMYLCATSRGGAGYTFGSGTRLTVV.

This clone was detected a few times. The chain links TRBV5-1 to TRBJ2-3; a possible D gene is TRBD2 (7 bases). The germline gives CDR1 SGHRS, CDR2 YFSETQ. The CDR3 covers 15 residues. Trimming left V 9 bases short and J 4 bases short, with 21 bases between. The CDR3 bases are TGCGCCACCTCGGGCGGGGGCGCAGGGGCAGATACGCAGTATTTT. Protein product: CATSGGGAGADTQYF.

The V and J genes are TRBV11-2 and TRBJ2-1; 8 positions agree with TRBD1. This CDR3 spans 13 amino acids. The germline gives CDR1 SGHAT, CDR2 FQNNGV. V lost 5 bases to trimming and J lost 5 bases; unmatched junction nucleotides: 2. CDR3 sequence: CASSGQGHNEQFF. As DNA, the CDR3 is TGTGCCAGCAGCGGACAGGGACACAATGAGCAGTTCTTC.

The chain links TRBV3-1 (or the pseudogene TRBV3-2) to TRBJ1-6; 8 bases are shared with TRBD1. The ends lost 4 bases at V and 4 bases at J; junction bases unmatched: 0. CDR3 size: 14 residues. CDR1 LGHDT and CDR2 YNNKEL come from the germline V gene (reference sequence). CDR3 nucleotide sequence: TGTGCCAGCAGCCGGACAGGGTATAATTCACCCCTCCACTTT. Encoded protein: CASSRTGYNSPLHF.

V is TRBV5-1 and J is TRBJ2-1; a possible D gene is TRBD1 (6 bases). The germline gives CDR1 SGHRS, CDR2 YFSETQ. V lost 0 bases and J 6 bases, leaving 13 bases between the germline ends. CDR3 size: 15 residues. DNA for the CDR3: TGCGCCAGCAGCTTGGCCGTTGGACAGATCAATGAGCAGTTCTTC. Amino acid sequence: CASSLAVGQINEQFF. The full variable domain, completed using reference TRBV5-1 and TRBJ2-1, is KAGVTQTPRYLIKTRGQQVTLSCSPISGHRSVSWYQQTPGQGLQFLFEYFSETQRNKGNFPGRFSGRQFSNSRSEMNVSTLELGDSALYLCASSLAVGQINEQFFGPGTRLTVL.

V gene TRBV11-2 combines with J gene TRBJ1-6; D call uncertain. Germline assignment: CDR1 SGHAT and CDR2 FQNNGV. The CDR3 extends over 15 amino acids. V lost 1 base and J 6 bases, leaving 10 bases between the germline ends. CDR3 nucleotides: TGTGCCAGCAGCTTAGGGGATTCACCTAATTCACCCCTCCACTTT. Translated: CASSLGDSPNSPLHF. Full variable domain (rest looked up from reference TRBV11-2 and TRBJ1-6): EAGVAQSPRYKIIEKRQSVAFWCNPISGHATLYWYQQILGQGPKLLIQFQNNGVVDDSQLPKDRFSAERLKGVDSTLKIQPAKLEDSAVYLCASSLGDSPNSPLHFGNGTRLTVT.

This clone was counted a single time. V gene TRBV7-2 combines with J gene TRBJ2-7; 8 nucleotides agree with TRBD1. The length of the CDR3 is 16 residues. Germline V gives CDR1 SGHTA, CDR2 FQGNSA. Trimming took 5 bases from V and 0 from J; bases not matched to a gene: 9. The CDR3 nucleotides are TGTGCCAGCAGCCCGTCGGGACAGGTCTTCTCCTACGAGCAGTACTTC. Amino acid sequence: CASSPSGQVFSYEQYF. The variable domain in full, completed from reference TRBV7-2 and TRBJ2-7, reads GAGVSQSPSNKVTEKGKDVELRCDPISGHTALYWYRQSLGQGLEFLIYFQGNSAPDKSGLPSDRFSAERTGGSVSTLTIQRTQQEDSAVYLCASSPSGQVFSYEQYFGPGTRLTVT.

V is TRBV5-1 and J is TRBJ1-2, with a weak D call TRBD1 (5 bases). Trimming removed 1 base at V and 4 bases at J, with 20 bases between. This CDR3 has 17 residues. From germline, CDR1 is SGHRS and CDR2 YFSETQ. The chain's CDR3 is CASSLSGGAIDSYGYTF. CDR3 nucleotide sequence: TGCGCCAGCAGCTTGTCGGGGGGTGCCATCGACTCCTATGGCTACACCTTC.